This is a list of T cell receptor beta chains from one sample in a study of T cell changes during pregnancy in multiple sclerosis. Generated by immunoSEQ multiplex PCR, the TCRdb table keeps only in-frame clones and is missing some. The sample has 28,000 or so clones; roughly 87% are singletons. Sequenced here: CD4+ T cells from peripheral blood mononuclear cells, sampled in the second trimester of pregnancy. The receptors were sampled from a female donor with multiple sclerosis, enrolled in a pregnancy study. Both conserved end residues are part of each CDR3. The order of the fields is V gene, clone size, J gene, D gene, CDR3 DNA, CDR3 protein. The D gene is left open where the match is weak. Only some rows state a clone size, as once, few, many or a class for expanded clones.

V gene: TRBV19; clone size: NA; J gene: TRBJ1-1; D gene: NA; CDR3 DNA: TGTGCCAGTACCTACGGTGACACTGAAGCTTTCTTT; CDR3 protein: CASTYGDTEAFF
V gene: TRBV9; clone size: NA; J gene: TRBJ2-1; D gene: TRBD1; CDR3 DNA: TGTGCCAGCAGGAGGACAGGCAGCTCCCCCCAGTTCTTC; CDR3 protein: CASRRTGSSPQFF
V gene: TRBV10-3; clone size: NA; J gene: TRBJ2-3; D gene: TRBD1; CDR3 DNA: TGTGCCACCACGGACAGGAGCACAGATACGCAGTATTTT; CDR3 protein: CATTDRSTDTQYF
V gene: TRBV28; clone size: NA; J gene: TRBJ1-1; D gene: TRBD1; CDR3 DNA: TGTGCCAGCAGCCCCAGGGGGCAGGACACTGAAGCTTTCTTT; CDR3 protein: CASSPRGQDTEAFF
V gene: TRBV2; clone size: few; J gene: TRBJ1-5; D gene: TRBD1; CDR3 DNA: TGTGCCAGCAGTTTGGGGATTTGGGACAGGACACAAAATCAGCCCCAGCATTTT; CDR3 protein: CASSLGIWDRTQNQPQHF
V gene: TRBV5-1; clone size: NA; J gene: TRBJ1-2; D gene: NA; CDR3 DNA: TGCGCCAGCAGCCCTTACGGGGGGGACGGCTATGGCTACACCTTC; CDR3 protein: CASSPYGGDGYGYTF
V gene: TRBV7-2; clone size: NA; J gene: TRBJ2-3; D gene: TRBD2; CDR3 DNA: TGTGCCAGCACCCCCCAAGCGGGGACCTCAGATACGCAGTATTTT; CDR3 protein: CASTPQAGTSDTQYF
V gene: TRBV6-6; clone size: NA; J gene: TRBJ2-7; D gene: NA; CDR3 DNA: TGTGCCAGCAGTTACTTACAGACCTACGAGCAGTACTTC; CDR3 protein: CASSYLQTYEQYF
V gene: TRBV4-1; clone size: NA; J gene: TRBJ1-2; D gene: NA; CDR3 DNA: TGCGCCAGCAGCCAAGACCCAGGGATGGCGTATGGCTACACCTTC; CDR3 protein: CASSQDPGMAYGYTF
V gene: TRBV5-6; clone size: NA; J gene: TRBJ2-5; D gene: NA; CDR3 DNA: TGTGCCAGCAGCTTGTATGGTAGCGGACGGGAGACCCAGTACTTC; CDR3 protein: CASSLYGSGRETQYF
V gene: TRBV7-2; clone size: once; J gene: TRBJ2-7; D gene: NA; CDR3 DNA: TGTGCCAGCAGATACCGACAAATGGATACCTACGAGCAGTACTTC; CDR3 protein: CASRYRQMDTYEQYF
V gene: TRBV12-1; clone size: NA; J gene: TRBJ2-1; D gene: NA; CDR3 DNA: TGTGCCAGCAGCTTTCTAGGACTAGCGGGGGGTGATGAGCAGTTCTTC; CDR3 protein: CASSFLGLAGGDEQFF
V gene: TRBV2; clone size: once; J gene: TRBJ2-5; D gene: TRBD2; CDR3 DNA: TGTGCCAGCAGCGGTTCGACTAGCGGACAACAAGAGACCCAGTACTTC; CDR3 protein: CASSGSTSGQQETQYF
V gene: TRBV27; clone size: NA; J gene: TRBJ2-7; D gene: NA; CDR3 DNA: TGTGCCAGCAGGCTGCTAGATATCTCCTACGAGCAGTACTTC; CDR3 protein: CASRLLDISYEQYF
V gene: TRBV5-1; clone size: NA; J gene: TRBJ1-3; D gene: NA; CDR3 DNA: TGCGCCAGCAGCTACTCGGGCCTCACAGGTGGAAACACCATATATTTT; CDR3 protein: CASSYSGLTGGNTIYF
V gene: TRBV5-1; clone size: NA; J gene: TRBJ1-1; D gene: TRBD1; CDR3 DNA: TGCGCCAGCAGCTTGCCCAGGGGGCATAGCACTGAAGCTTTCTTT; CDR3 protein: CASSLPRGHSTEAFF
V gene: TRBV30; clone size: NA; J gene: TRBJ2-4; D gene: NA; CDR3 DNA: TGTGCCTGCCAGTATCGGGATCACATTCAGTACTTC; CDR3 protein: CACQYRDHIQYF
V gene: TRBV9; clone size: NA; J gene: TRBJ2-1; D gene: NA; CDR3 DNA: TGTGCCAGCAGCGTAGGGGCCGGGACTGACTACAATGAGCAGTTCTTC; CDR3 protein: CASSVGAGTDYNEQFF
V gene: TRBV28; clone size: NA; J gene: TRBJ1-5; D gene: NA; CDR3 DNA: TGTGCCAGCAGTTTATTAGTCAGGGTAAATCAGCCCCAGCATTTT; CDR3 protein: CASSLLVRVNQPQHF
V gene: TRBV5-4; clone size: once; J gene: TRBJ2-1; D gene: TRBD2; CDR3 DNA: TGTGCCAGCAGCTTGCGTAGCGGGTCCGGCTACAATGAGCAGTTCTTC; CDR3 protein: CASSLRSGSGYNEQFF
V gene: TRBV15; clone size: once; J gene: TRBJ1-1; D gene: NA; CDR3 DNA: TGTGCCACCAGCAGACAGGACAAGACTGAAGCTTTCTTT; CDR3 protein: CATSRQDKTEAFF
V gene: TRBV28; clone size: NA; J gene: TRBJ1-5; D gene: TRBD1; CDR3 DNA: TGTGCCAGCAGTTTAAAGGACAGGGGAGGTCAGCCCCAGCATTTT; CDR3 protein: CASSLKDRGGQPQHF
V gene: TRBV7-9; clone size: NA; J gene: TRBJ2-3; D gene: NA; CDR3 DNA: TGTGCCAGCAGCTTGGTCGGGGGGCATCCAGATACGCAGTATTTT; CDR3 protein: CASSLVGGHPDTQYF
V gene: TRBV2; clone size: NA; J gene: TRBJ1-3; D gene: NA; CDR3 DNA: TGTGCCAGCAGCCGAGAGGGAGGCTCTGGAAACACCATATATTTT; CDR3 protein: CASSREGGSGNTIYF
V gene: TRBV30; clone size: NA; J gene: TRBJ2-3; D gene: TRBD1; CDR3 DNA: TGTGCCTTACAGGGGAAGAGCACAGATACGCAGTATTTT; CDR3 protein: CALQGKSTDTQYF
V gene: TRBV5-1; clone size: NA; J gene: TRBJ2-5; D gene: NA; CDR3 DNA: TGCGCCAGCAGCTTGGATGGGGGAGGAGGAGAGACCCAGTACTTC; CDR3 protein: CASSLDGGGGETQYF
V gene: TRBV5-1; clone size: NA; J gene: TRBJ1-4; D gene: NA; CDR3 DNA: TGCGCCAGCAGCTTATCGTCGAGCCGTGAAAAACTGTTTTTT; CDR3 protein: CASSLSSSREKLFF